The present entry profiles one T cell receptor beta chain with its context. The V segment lost 7 bases and the J segment 5 bases; nucleotides outside the gene matches: 5. The CDR3 is made up of 13 amino acids. Germline V CDR1 and CDR2: MNHNS, SASEGT. The data were taken from a study of regulatory T cells in long-lasting Graves disease. This sample's time point: persistent/refractory GD, antithyroid drugs over 5 years with positive TRAb. Making the TCR library involved RNA that had been extracted from PBMCs. iRepertoire HTBI primers and Arm-PCR of CDR3 regions built TCR beta libraries. One entry per CDR3 protein, called by TCRdb with MiXCR from the multiplex PCR reads. The repertoire holds 450,000 or so distinct CDR3 sequences, with about 22% as singletons.

The sequence came from a female donor with Graves disease. The material sequenced was peripheral blood mononuclear cells (PBMCs), taken when the disease was refractory, from a patient treated with antithyroid drugs. The V gene is TRBV6-1, the J gene TRBJ1-5, with TRBD1 matching over 7 bases. CDR3 region: CASTGGGYQPQHF. Here the CDR3 DNA reads TGTGCCAGCACCGGAGGGGGCTATCAGCCCCAGCATTTT.